These 25 T cell receptor beta chains share one sample of origin, sequenced in a study of low-dose radiotherapy and immunotherapy resistance in tumors. Described time point: before trial treatment. Gene-specific TRAV and TRBV primers were used for first-strand cDNA, covering alpha and beta chains. It was with a constant-region primer and a V-primer adapter that TCRs were amplified over around 20 PCR cycles. TCRdb reprocessed the reads with MiXCR, giving one entry per CDR3 protein. This sample yields more than 45,000 distinct CDR3 sequences, of which around 27% are seen a single time; around 5% belongs to the top ten. The sample here was PBMCs, taken before treatment. Receptor source: a male donor with prostate cancer.

This clonotype was picked up many times. V usage is TRBV5-1 and J usage is TRBJ2-3; 10 bases align to TRBD2. V shed 3 bases and J 1 base; nucleotides not matched to a gene: 8. The CDR3 is 17 residues long. Germline V gene data show CDR1 as SGHRS and CDR2 as YFSETQ. The CDR3 DNA follows: TGCGCCAGCAGCTCACCCCTCGGACTAGCGGGCACAGATACGCAGTATTTT. Translating gives CASSSPLGLAGTDTQYF.

The table lists this clonotype with many counts. The chain carries TRBV19 and TRBJ1-3, with a weak D call TRBD1 (5 bases). Germline loops: CDR1 LNHDA, CDR2 SQIVND (reference sequence). Trimming pared 5 bases from V and 3 bases from J, leaving 14 bases between. This CDR3 has 15 residues. This chain's CDR3 is CASSSDRIGGNTIYF. The CDR3 nucleotides are TGTGCCAGTAGTTCCGACAGAATTGGTGGAAACACCATATATTTT.

With regard to this clonotype: With a far larger clone one base away, a read error is the likely cause. J is TRBJ2-5 and V is TRBV3-1; 13 bases agree with TRBD2. The length of the CDR3 is 16 residues. Germline V gene sequence: CDR1 LGHDT, CDR2 YNNKEL (reference sequence). The ends lost 5 bases at V and 2 bases at J; junction bases unmatched: 5. The DNA of the CDR3 is TGTGCCAGCAGCTTAGGGACTAGCGGGGAACAAGAGACCCAGTACTTC. It yields the protein CASSLGTSGEQETQYF.

This clonotype was found a few times. The chain uses TRBV10-3 and TRBJ2-2; either TRBD1 or TRBD2 may supply D (5 bases each). Trimming cost V 10 bases and J 0 bases, with 9 bases left between them. CDR3 length: 13 residues. Germline V gene data show CDR1 as ENHRY and CDR2 as SYGVKD. CDR3 sequence: CATQGANTGELFF. The CDR3 DNA reads as TGTGCCACTCAGGGAGCGAACACCGGGGAGCTGTTTTTT.

This clonotype was seen a few times. A far larger clone is only one base removed, so a read error is likely. The chain recombines TRBV10-3 with TRBJ2-7; 7 nucleotides line up with TRBD1. This CDR3 is built from 15 residues. CDR1 and CDR2 from the germline V gene are ENHRY and SYGVKD. Trimming at V came to 5 bases and at J to 3 bases, leaving 10 bases not matched to a gene. The CDR3 DNA follows: TGTGCCATCAGTTTACCCGGGACAGAAAGCTACGAGCAGTACTTC. Protein product: CAISLPGTESYEQYF.

This clonotype was found many times. The chain uses TRBV27 and TRBJ2-1; unclear D gene. Trimming shortened V by 3 bases and J by 0 bases, and 9 bases separated the two germline ends. The CDR3 sequence is 15 residues long. The V gene's germline CDR1 is MNHEY and CDR2 SMNVEV (reference sequence). In DNA form, the CDR3 reads TGTGCCAGCAGTTTGGATCGGGTCTCCTACAATGAGCAGTTCTTC. Translating gives CASSLDRVSYNEQFF.

In this sample, this clonotype turned up many times. This chain connects TRBV20-1 to TRBJ2-1; 9 bases map to TRBD2. Germline-derived CDR1 and CDR2 are DFQATT and SNEGSKA (reference sequence). The CDR3 length is 17 residues. Trimming took 3 bases from V and 7 from J; bases not matched to a gene: 16. This CDR3 reads CSASRPAGAGGMNEQFF. Written as DNA, the CDR3 is TGCAGTGCTAGCCGGCCCGCTGGAGCGGGAGGCATGAATGAGCAGTTCTTC.

The chain carries TRBV5-1 and TRBJ2-1; 7 positions match TRBD2. V lost 0 bases to trimming and J lost 4 bases; unmatched junction nucleotides: 7. The length of the CDR3 is 16 residues. The germline V gene has CDR1 SGHRS and CDR2 YFSETQ. CDR3 nucleotides: TGCGCCAGCAGCTTGGACGCGGGAGCAGGGTACAATGAGCAGTTCTTC. Its translation: CASSLDAGAGYNEQFF.

This clonotype was found many times. The chain is built from TRBV14 and TRBJ2-1; TRBD2 might be the D (6 bases). CDR1 SGHDN and CDR2 FVKESK come from the germline V gene. The CDR3 spans 14 residues. V lost 7 bases and J lost 0, with 10 bases in between. CDR3 DNA: TGTGCCAGCAATCGGGGAGGCTCCTACAATGAGCAGTTCTTC. It specifies CASNRGGSYNEQFF.

The genes are TRBV6-2 or TRBV6-3 and TRBJ1-5; no firm D call. The CDR3 extends over 14 amino acids. The V end was cut by 6 bases, the J end by 2 bases, with 11 bases between. Germline V gene data show CDR1 as MNHEY and CDR2 as SVGEGT. The CDR3 DNA is TGTGCCAGCAGGCTATCAGGCCGCAATCAGCCCCAGCATTTT. It is translated as CASRLSGRNQPQHF.

The genes are TRBV6-2 or TRBV6-3 and TRBJ1-4; 9 positions agree with TRBD1. CDR3 length: 14 residues. The junction had 7 bases not matched to a gene; V was cut back by 8 bases and J by 6 bases. Germline CDR1 and CDR2: MNHEY and SVGEGT. CDR3 nucleotides: TGTGCCAGCGACACAGGGGGCGCTTATGAAAAACTGTTTTTT. This codes for CASDTGGAYEKLFF.

The chain has TRBV24-1 and TRBJ1-2; D possibly corresponds to TRBD1 (5 bases). The ends were cut back, 3 bases at V and 8 bases at J, with 12 bases in the middle. Germline values: CDR1 KGHDR, CDR2 SFDVKD. The CDR3 extends over 13 amino acids. The CDR3 spells CATSDGVGEGYTF. The CDR3 DNA sequence: TGTGCCACCAGTGATGGGGTAGGGGAAGGCTACACCTTC.

The table lists this clonotype with many counts. The J gene is TRBJ1-6, the V gene TRBV3-1, with D perhaps matching TRBD1 (5 bases). Germline-derived CDR1 and CDR2 are LGHDT and YNNKEL (reference sequence). This CDR3 comprises 14 residues. The ends were cut back, 5 bases at V and 7 bases at J, with 12 bases in the middle. CDR3 amino acids: CASSSRDRNSPLHF. The CDR3 nucleotides read TGTGCCAGCAGCTCCCGGGACCGGAATTCACCCCTCCACTTT.

For this clonotype: Possible read error: a much larger clone is one base away. The rearrangement links TRBV7-9 to TRBJ1-1; D is uncertain. CDR3 length: 13 residues. Germline V gives CDR1 SEHNR, CDR2 FQNEAQ (reference sequence). The CDR3 DNA reads as TGTGCCAGCAGTTTAGACCAAAACACTGAAGCTTTCTTT. Protein sequence: CASSLDQNTEAFF.

The chain links TRBV20-1 to TRBJ2-3; 8 bases align to TRBD1. This CDR3 is built from 13 residues. V lost 6 bases to trimming and J lost 2 bases; unmatched junction nucleotides: 4. Germline CDR1 is DFQATT and CDR2 is SNEGSKA (reference sequence). The CDR3: CSAGTGNTDTQYF. The CDR3 DNA reads as TGCAGTGCGGGGACAGGAAACACAGATACGCAGTATTTT.

Ten or more counts support this clonotype. The chain recombines TRBV6-8 with TRBJ2-5; D is undetermined. The length of the CDR3 is 15 residues. Trimming cost V 5 bases and J 5 bases, with 18 bases left between them. Germline CDR1 is MNHGY and CDR2 is SAAAGT. CDR3 residues: CASSENRRPRETQYF. CDR3 sequence (DNA): TGTGCCAGCAGTGAAAATCGAAGGCCCAGGGAGACCCAGTACTTC.

This clonotype was recorded at least ten times. V usage is TRBV18 and J usage is TRBJ1-1; 7 nucleotides agree with TRBD1. The V segment lost 8 bases and the J segment 0 bases; nucleotides outside the gene matches: 3. CDR3 length equals 13 residues. The germline V gene encodes CDR1 KGHSH and CDR2 LQKENI. CDR3 nucleotides: TGTGCCAGCCTGGGACAGCTGAACACTGAAGCTTTCTTT. Its translation is CASLGQLNTEAFF.

There are many counts of this clonotype. This sequence joins TRBV27 and TRBJ1-1; D gene unclear. Germline V gene data show CDR1 as MNHEY and CDR2 as SMNVEV (reference sequence). There are 15 residues in the CDR3. V lost 2 bases to trimming and J lost 1 base, with 11 bases between them. The CDR3 loop is CASSLPGAGNTEAFF. DNA for the CDR3: TGTGCCAGCAGTTTACCGGGAGCTGGGAACACTGAAGCTTTCTTT.

This chain connects TRBV28 to TRBJ2-2, with a tentative D call TRBD2 (6 bases). V was shortened by 4 bases and J by 2 bases, with 17 bases between the two germline ends. CDR3 size: 17 residues. The germline gives CDR1 MDHEN, CDR2 SYDVKM. DNA of the CDR3: TGTGCCAGCAGTTCCCCCGGGGGTAGTCGTAACACCGGGGAGCTGTTTTTT. Its protein product is CASSSPGGSRNTGELFF.

This clonotype was seen ten or more times. The rearrangement links TRBV5-1 to TRBJ2-3, with D perhaps assigned TRBD1 or TRBD2 (5 bases each). The CDR3 is 15 residues long. Deletions cut 0 bases from V and 6 bases from J, with 14 bases between. Germline V CDR1 and CDR2: SGHRS, YFSETQ. The CDR3 sequence: CASSLGAGTMDTQYF. The CDR3 DNA follows: TGCGCCAGCAGCTTGGGGGCAGGGACCATGGATACGCAGTATTTT.

This chain links TRBV6-6 with TRBJ2-3; D ambiguous. The CDR3 covers 13 residues. CDR1 is MNHNY, CDR2 SVGAGI, per germline (reference sequence). Trimming shortened V by 8 bases and J by 8 bases, and 17 bases separated the two germline ends. In nucleotides, the CDR3 is TGTGCCAGCTCTCAGTTAGGCGTCGGTACGCAGTATTTT. Amino acids: CASSQLGVGTQYF.

This clonotype was detected many times. The rearrangement links TRBV2 to TRBJ2-7; no firm D call. This CDR3 has 15 amino acids. Looked up from germline, CDR1 is SNHLY and CDR2 is FYNNEI. V was cut by 1 base and J by 0 bases, with 10 bases left in between. The CDR3 loop reads CASSEDSATSYEQYF. The CDR3 DNA follows: TGTGCCAGCAGTGAAGACAGCGCAACCTCCTACGAGCAGTACTTC.

This clonotype was picked up many times. The chain couples TRBV7-2 to TRBJ1-4, with D perhaps matching TRBD1 (5 bases). Trimming removed 6 bases from V and 0 bases from J, with 11 bases in between. The CDR3 is 15 amino acids. The germline V gene encodes CDR1 SGHTA and CDR2 FQGNSA. The CDR3 sequence is CASRADRSTNEKLFF. The CDR3, as DNA: TGTGCCAGCAGAGCCGACAGATCAACTAATGAAAAACTGTTTTTT.

This clonotype has at least ten counts. This rearrangement joins TRBV3-1 to TRBJ2-1; the D gene is possibly TRBD2 (5 bases). This CDR3 region has 13 residues. The ends were cut back, 0 bases at V and 12 bases at J, with 12 bases in the middle. Per the germline V gene, CDR1 is LGHDT and CDR2 is YNNKEL (reference sequence). CDR3 nucleotide sequence: TGTGCCAGCAGCCAAGAGGTCTTACGGGGGCAGTTCTTC. As protein: CASSQEVLRGQFF.

This clonotype was observed at least ten times. This chain joins TRBV9 and TRBJ1-3; possibly TRBD1 for D (6 bases). Germline V gene lookup returns CDR1 SGDLS and CDR2 YYNGEE. The length of the CDR3 is 14 residues. V was trimmed by 1 base and J by 7 bases, leaving 12 bases between them. This CDR3 is CASSVTGYSNTIYF. CDR3 sequence (DNA): TGTGCCAGCAGCGTAACAGGGTATTCGAACACCATATATTTT.